The T cell receptor beta chain described here comes from a study of blood T cell repertoires in COVID-19. Whole-study context: The United States, Italy and Spain provided the acute and convalescent COVID-19 samples. T cells, B-cell-depleted T cells, or PBMCs provided the cDNA or gDNA that served as material.

V lost 0 bases, J lost 5 bases, and 13 bases stayed unmatched. The CDR3 covers 18 residues. Germline CDR1 reads SGDLS; CDR2 reads YYNGEE. This clone has a single count. Source study methods: By means of reference gene primer amplification, nucleated cell counts were estimated. Sequencing was performed with immunoSEQ multiplex PCR; in TCRdb, only in-frame clones are kept and a portion is missing. The V and J calls and the clone size are those of that table, but D and trimming were determined from the DNA. Of 200,000 to 300,000 clones in the sample, less than 90% were seen once. The chain links TRBV9 to TRBJ1-5; 8 bases line up with TRBD1. The sequenced material came from peripheral blood. The TCR was taken from a man aged 60 to 75 who had recovered from COVID-19. Here the CDR3 DNA reads TGTGCCAGCAGCGTAGTCGTCGGGAGGACAGGGACCGATCAGCCCCAGCATTTT. Translated, it gives CASSVVVGRTGTDQPQHF. The entire variable domain, with the rest obtained from reference TRBV9 and TRBJ1-5, is as follows: DSGVTQTPKHLITATGQRVTLRCSPRSGDLSVYWYQQSLDQGLQFLIQYYNGEERAKGNILERFSAQQFPDLHSELNLSSLELGDSALYFCASSVVVGRTGTDQPQHFGDGTRLSIL.